This T cell receptor beta chain was found in a study of T cells in Graves' hyperthyroidism and ophthalmopathy. Researchers amplified the TCR beta CDR3 regions from RNA transcripts. HTBI primers were the set used in a first-round RT-PCR of the TCR CDR3. In TCRdb, the multiplex PCR reads were re-called with MiXCR into one record per CDR3 protein. Counted here are a few hundred thousand distinct CDR3 sequences, 15% to 18% occurring once; the ten biggest clones make up roughly 25%. Trimming left V 7 bases short and J 6 bases short, with 16 bases between. The CDR3 is 14 amino acids. Germline CDR1 and CDR2: SGHTA and FQGNSA. This clonotype was seen ten or more times.

The receptor was derived from a woman aged 18-29 years with Graves' hyperthyroidism that later progressed to Graves' ophthalmopathy. The chain recombines TRBV7-2 with TRBJ2-1; the D gene is possibly TRBD2 (5 bases). Sequencing was done on a sample of blood. CDR3 sequence: CASNIRGMGNEQFF. The CDR3 DNA sequence: TGTGCCAGCAATATCCGGGGTATGGGCAATGAGCAGTTCTTC. Full variable domain (missing parts from reference TRBV7-2 and TRBJ2-1): GAGVSQSPSNKVTEKGKDVELRCDPISGHTALYWYRQSLGQGLEFLIYFQGNSAPDKSGLPSDRFSAERTGGSVSTLTIQRTQQEDSAVYLCASNIRGMGNEQFFGPGTRLTVL.